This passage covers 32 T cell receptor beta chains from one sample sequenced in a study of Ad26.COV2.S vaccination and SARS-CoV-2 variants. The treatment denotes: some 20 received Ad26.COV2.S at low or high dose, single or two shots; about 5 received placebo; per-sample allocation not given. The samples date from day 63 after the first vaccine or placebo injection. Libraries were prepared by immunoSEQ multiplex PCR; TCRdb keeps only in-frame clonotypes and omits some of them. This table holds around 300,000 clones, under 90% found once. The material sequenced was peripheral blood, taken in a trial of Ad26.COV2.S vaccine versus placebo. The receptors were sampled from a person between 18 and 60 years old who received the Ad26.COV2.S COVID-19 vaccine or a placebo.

In nucleotides, the CDR3 is TGTGCCAGCAGCCCAATAACCACCCACAGGGACGGTAACGCTTTCTTT. As protein: CASSPITTHRDGNAFF. The V call is TRBV7-8, the J call TRBJ1-1; tentatively, D is TRBD1 (6 bases). CDR3 length equals 16 residues. V lost 5 bases and J 11 bases, leaving 27 bases between the germline ends. The germline V gene encodes CDR1 SGHVS and CDR2 FQNEAQ. Together with reference TRBV7-8 and TRBJ1-1, the CDR3 gives the full variable domain: GAGVSQSPRYKVAKRGQDVALRCDPISGHVSLFWYQQALGQGPEFLTYFQNEAQLDKSGLPSDRFFAERPEGSVSTLKIQRTQQEDSAVYLCASSPITTHRDGNAFFGQGTRLTVV.

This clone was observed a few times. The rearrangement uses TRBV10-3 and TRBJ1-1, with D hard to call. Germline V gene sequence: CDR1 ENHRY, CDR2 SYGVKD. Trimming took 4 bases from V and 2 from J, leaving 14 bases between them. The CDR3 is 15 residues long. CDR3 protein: CAISAVGLQNTEAFF. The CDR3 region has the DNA TGTGCCATCAGTGCGGTGGGGTTACAAAACACTGAAGCTTTCTTT.

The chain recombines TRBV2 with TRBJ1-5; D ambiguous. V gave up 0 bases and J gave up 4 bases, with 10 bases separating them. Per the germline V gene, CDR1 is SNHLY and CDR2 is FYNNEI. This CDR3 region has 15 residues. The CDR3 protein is CASSEALRVNQPQHF. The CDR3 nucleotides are TGTGCCAGCAGTGAAGCGCTTCGGGTAAATCAGCCCCAGCATTTT.

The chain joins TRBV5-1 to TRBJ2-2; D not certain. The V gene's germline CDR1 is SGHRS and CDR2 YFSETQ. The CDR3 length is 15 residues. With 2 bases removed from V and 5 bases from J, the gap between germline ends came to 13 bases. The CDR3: CASSFGDPDTGELFF. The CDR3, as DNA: TGCGCCAGCAGCTTCGGAGACCCGGATACCGGGGAGCTGTTTTTT.

CDR3 residues: CASSQDLSGPEKLFF. CDR3 in DNA: TGCGCCAGCAGCCAAGATCTTTCCGGGCCGGAAAAACTGTTTTTT. V gene TRBV4-1 combines with J gene TRBJ1-4, with no clear D. The CDR3 contains 15 residues. V lost 0 bases and J 8 bases, leaving 13 bases between the germline ends. Germline V gives CDR1 MGHRA, CDR2 YSYEKL.

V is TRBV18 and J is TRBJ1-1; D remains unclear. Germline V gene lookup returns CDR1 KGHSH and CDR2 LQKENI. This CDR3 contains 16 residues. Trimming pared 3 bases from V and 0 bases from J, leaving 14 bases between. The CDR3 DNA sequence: TGTGCCAGCTCACCCCCAGCGTCTCTAGTGAACACTGAAGCTTTCTTT. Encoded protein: CASSPPASLVNTEAFF.

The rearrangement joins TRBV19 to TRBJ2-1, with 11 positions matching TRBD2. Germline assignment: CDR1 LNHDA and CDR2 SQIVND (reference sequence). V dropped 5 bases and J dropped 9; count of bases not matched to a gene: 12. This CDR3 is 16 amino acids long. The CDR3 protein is CASSLGTGLAGGEQFF. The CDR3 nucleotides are TGTGCCAGTAGTCTCGGGACAGGGCTAGCGGGGGGTGAGCAGTTCTTC.

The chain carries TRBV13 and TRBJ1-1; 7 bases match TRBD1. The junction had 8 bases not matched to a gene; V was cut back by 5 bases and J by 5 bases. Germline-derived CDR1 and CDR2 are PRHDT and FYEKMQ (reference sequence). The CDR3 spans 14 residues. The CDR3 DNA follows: TGTGCCAGCAGCCACGACAGGGTGGAGACTGAAGCTTTCTTT. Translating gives CASSHDRVETEAFF. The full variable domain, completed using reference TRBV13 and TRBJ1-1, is AAGVIQSPRHLIKEKRETATLKCYPIPRHDTVYWYQQGPGQDPQFLISFYEKMQSDKGSIPDRFSAQQFSDYHSELNMSSLELGDSALYFCASSHDRVETEAFFGQGTRLTVV.

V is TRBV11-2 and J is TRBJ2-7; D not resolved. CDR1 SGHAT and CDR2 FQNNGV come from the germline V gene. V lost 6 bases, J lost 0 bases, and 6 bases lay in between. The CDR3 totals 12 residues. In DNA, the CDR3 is TGTGCCAGCAGGTTAAGCTCCTACGAGCAGTACTTC. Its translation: CASRLSSYEQYF.

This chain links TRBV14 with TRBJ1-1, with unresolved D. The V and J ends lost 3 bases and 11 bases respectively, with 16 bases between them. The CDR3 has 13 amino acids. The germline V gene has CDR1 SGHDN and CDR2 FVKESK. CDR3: CASSHPLAGSAFF. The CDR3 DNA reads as TGTGCCAGCAGCCACCCCTTGGCGGGGAGCGCTTTCTTT.

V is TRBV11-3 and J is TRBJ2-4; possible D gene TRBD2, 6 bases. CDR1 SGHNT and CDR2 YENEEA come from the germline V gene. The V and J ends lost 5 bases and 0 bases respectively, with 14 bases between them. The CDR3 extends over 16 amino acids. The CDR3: CASSPWGDLAKNIQYF. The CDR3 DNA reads TGTGCCAGCAGCCCCTGGGGGGACCTAGCCAAAAACATTCAGTACTTC.

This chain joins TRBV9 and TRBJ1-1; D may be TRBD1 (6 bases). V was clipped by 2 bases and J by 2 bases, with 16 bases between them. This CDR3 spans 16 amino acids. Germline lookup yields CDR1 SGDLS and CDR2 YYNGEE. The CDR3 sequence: CASSVSRDTLNTEAFF. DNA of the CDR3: TGTGCCAGCAGCGTTTCCCGGGACACCCTCAACACTGAAGCTTTCTTT.

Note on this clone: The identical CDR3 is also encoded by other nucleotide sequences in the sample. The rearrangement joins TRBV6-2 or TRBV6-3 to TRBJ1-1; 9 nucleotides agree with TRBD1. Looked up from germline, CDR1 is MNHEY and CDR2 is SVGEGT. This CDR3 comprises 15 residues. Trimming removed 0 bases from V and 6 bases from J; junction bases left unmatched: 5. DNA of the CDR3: TGTGCCAGCAGTTACTCGGGACAGGGCCTTTCTGAAGCTTTCTTT. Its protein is CASSYSGQGLSEAFF.

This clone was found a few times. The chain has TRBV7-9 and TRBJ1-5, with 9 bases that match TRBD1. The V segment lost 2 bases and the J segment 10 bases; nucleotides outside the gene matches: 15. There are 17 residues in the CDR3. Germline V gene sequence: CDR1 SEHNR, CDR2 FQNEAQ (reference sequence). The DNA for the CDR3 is TGTGCCAGCAGCTTAACTCCATCCGGGACAGGGTCCCGACCCCAGCATTTT. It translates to CASSLTPSGTGSRPQHF. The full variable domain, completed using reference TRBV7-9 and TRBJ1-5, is DTGVSQNPRHKITKRGQNVTFRCDPISEHNRLYWYRQTLGQGPEFLTYFQNEAQLEKSRLLSDRFSAERPKGSFSTLEIQRTEQGDSAMYLCASSLTPSGTGSRPQHFGDGTRLSIL.

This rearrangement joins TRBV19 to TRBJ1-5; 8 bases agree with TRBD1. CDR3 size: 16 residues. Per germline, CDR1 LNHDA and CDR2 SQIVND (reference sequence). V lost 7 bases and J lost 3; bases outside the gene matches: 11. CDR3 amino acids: CASTPPDRGANQPQHF. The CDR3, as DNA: TGTGCCAGTACCCCCCCCGACAGGGGTGCCAATCAGCCCCAGCATTTT. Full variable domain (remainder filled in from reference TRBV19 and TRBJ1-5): DGGITQSPKYLFRKEGQNVTLSCEQNLNHDAMYWYRQDPGQGLRLIYYSQIVNDFQKGDIAEGYSVSREKKESFPLTVTSAQKNPTAFYLCASTPPDRGANQPQHFGDGTRLSIL.

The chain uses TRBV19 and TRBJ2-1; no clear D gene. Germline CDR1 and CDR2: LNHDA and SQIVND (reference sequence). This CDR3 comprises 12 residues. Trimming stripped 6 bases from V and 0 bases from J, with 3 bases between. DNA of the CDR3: TGTGCCAGTAGCTACTCCTACAATGAGCAGTTCTTC. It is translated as CASSYSYNEQFF.

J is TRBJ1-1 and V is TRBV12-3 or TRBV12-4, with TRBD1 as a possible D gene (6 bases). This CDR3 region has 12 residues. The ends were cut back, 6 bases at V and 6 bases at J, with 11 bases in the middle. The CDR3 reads CASSLGQSEAFF. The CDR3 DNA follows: TGTGCCAGCAGCCTTGGACAGTCTGAAGCTTTCTTT.

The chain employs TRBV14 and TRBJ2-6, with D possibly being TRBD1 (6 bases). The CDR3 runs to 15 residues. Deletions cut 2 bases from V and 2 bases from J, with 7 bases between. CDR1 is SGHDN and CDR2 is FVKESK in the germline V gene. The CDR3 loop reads CASSQYRAGANVLTF. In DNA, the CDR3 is TGTGCCAGCAGCCAATACAGGGCTGGGGCCAACGTCCTGACTTTC.

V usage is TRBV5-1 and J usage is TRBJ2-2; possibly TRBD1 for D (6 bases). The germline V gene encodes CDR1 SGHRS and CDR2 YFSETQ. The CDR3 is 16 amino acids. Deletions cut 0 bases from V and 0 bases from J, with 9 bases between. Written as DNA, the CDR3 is TGCGCCAGCAGCTTGGTTGGGACAACGAACACCGGGGAGCTGTTTTTT. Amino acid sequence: CASSLVGTTNTGELFF.

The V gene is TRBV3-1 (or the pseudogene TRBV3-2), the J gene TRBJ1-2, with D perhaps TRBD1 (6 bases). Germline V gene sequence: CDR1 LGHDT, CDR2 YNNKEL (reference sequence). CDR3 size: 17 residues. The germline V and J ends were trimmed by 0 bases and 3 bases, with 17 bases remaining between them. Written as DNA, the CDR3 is TGTGCCAGCAGCCAAGATGAAAGGGAGGGGGAAGACTATGGCTACACCTTC. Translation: CASSQDEREGEDYGYTF.

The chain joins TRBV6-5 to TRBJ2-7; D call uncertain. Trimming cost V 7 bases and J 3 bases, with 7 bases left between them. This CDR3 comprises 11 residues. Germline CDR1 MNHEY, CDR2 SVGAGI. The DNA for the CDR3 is TGTGCCAGCAAAACGGGCTACGAGCAGTACTTC. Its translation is CASKTGYEQYF.

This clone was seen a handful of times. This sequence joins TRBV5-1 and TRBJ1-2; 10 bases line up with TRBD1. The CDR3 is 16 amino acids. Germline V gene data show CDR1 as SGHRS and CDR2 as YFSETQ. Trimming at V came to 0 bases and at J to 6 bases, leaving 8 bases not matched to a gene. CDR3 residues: CASSLERAGTGDGYTF. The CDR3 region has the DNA TGCGCCAGCAGCTTGGAACGGGCGGGGACAGGGGATGGCTACACCTTC.

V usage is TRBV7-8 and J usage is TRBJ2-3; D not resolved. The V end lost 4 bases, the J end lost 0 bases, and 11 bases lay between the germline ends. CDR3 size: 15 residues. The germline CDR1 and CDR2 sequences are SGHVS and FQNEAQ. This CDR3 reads CASSSLEPSTDTQYF. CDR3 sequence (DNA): TGTGCCAGCAGCTCTTTGGAACCTAGCACAGATACGCAGTATTTT. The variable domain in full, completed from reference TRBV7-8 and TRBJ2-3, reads GAGVSQSPRYKVAKRGQDVALRCDPISGHVSLFWYQQALGQGPEFLTYFQNEAQLDKSGLPSDRFFAERPEGSVSTLKIQRTQQEDSAVYLCASSSLEPSTDTQYFGPGTRLTVL.

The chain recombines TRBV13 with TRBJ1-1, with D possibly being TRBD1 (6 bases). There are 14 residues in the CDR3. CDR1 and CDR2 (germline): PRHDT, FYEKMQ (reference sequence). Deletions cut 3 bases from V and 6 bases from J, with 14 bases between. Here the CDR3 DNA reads TGTGCCAGCAGCTTCCTCCTCAGGGGCGCTGAAGCTTTCTTT. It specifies CASSFLLRGAEAFF.

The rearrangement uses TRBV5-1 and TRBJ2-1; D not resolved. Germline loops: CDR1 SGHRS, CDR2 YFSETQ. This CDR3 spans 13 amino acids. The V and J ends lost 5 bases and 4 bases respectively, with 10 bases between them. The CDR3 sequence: CASRPVDYNEQFF. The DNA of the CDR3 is TGCGCCAGCAGGCCCGTCGATTACAATGAGCAGTTCTTC.

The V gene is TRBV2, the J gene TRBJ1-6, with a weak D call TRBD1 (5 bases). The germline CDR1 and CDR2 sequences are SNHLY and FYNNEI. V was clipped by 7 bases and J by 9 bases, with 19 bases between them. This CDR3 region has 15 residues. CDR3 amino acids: CASTKSGHTSSPLHF. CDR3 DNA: TGTGCCAGCACAAAATCAGGACATACCAGTTCACCCCTCCACTTT.

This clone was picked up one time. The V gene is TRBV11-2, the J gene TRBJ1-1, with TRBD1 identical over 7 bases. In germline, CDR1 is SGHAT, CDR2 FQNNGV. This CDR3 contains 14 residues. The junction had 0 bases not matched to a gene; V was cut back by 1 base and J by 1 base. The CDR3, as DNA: TGTGCCAGCAGCTTAGGGACAGGGAACACTGAAGCTTTCTTT. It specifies CASSLGTGNTEAFF.

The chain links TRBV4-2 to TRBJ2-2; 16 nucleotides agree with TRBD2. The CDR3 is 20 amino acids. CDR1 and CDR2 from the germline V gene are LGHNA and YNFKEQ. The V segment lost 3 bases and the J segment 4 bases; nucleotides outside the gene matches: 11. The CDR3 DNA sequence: TGTGCCAGCAGCCAGATTAGAGGGACTAGCGGGAGGGATGGCACCGGGGAGCTGTTTTTT. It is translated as CASSQIRGTSGRDGTGELFF.

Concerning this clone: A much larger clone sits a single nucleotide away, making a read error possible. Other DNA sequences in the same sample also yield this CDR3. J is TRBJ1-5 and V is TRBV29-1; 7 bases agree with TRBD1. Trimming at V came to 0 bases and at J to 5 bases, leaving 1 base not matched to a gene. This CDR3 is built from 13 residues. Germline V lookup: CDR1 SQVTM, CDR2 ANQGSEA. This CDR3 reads CSVEEDRYQPQHF. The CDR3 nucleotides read TGCAGCGTTGAAGAGGACAGGTATCAGCCCCAGCATTTT.

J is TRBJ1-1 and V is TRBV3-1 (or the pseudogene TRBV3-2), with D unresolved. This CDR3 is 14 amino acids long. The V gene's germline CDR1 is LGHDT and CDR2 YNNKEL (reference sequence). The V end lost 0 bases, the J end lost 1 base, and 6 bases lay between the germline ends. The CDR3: CASSQDSANTEAFF. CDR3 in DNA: TGTGCCAGCAGCCAAGATAGTGCGAACACTGAAGCTTTCTTT.

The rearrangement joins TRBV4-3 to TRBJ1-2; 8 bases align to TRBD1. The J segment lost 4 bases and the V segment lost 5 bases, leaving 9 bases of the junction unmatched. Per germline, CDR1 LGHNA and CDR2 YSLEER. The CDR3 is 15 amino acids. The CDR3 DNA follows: TGCGCCAGCAGCTCAGGACAGGGAAGAACCTATGGCTACACCTTC. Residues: CASSSGQGRTYGYTF.

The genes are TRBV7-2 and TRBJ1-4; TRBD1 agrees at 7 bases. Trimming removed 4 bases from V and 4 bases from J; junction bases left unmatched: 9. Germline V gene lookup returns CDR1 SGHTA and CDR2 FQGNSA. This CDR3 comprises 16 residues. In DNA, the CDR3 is TGTGCCAGCAGCTGGCACAAGACAGGGAATAATGAAAAACTGTTTTTT. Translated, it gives CASSWHKTGNNEKLFF.